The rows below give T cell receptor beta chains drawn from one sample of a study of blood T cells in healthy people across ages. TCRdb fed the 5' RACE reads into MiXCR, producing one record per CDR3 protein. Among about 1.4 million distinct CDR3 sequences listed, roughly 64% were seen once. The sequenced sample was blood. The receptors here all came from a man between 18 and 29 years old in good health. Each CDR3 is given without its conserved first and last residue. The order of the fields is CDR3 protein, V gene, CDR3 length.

CDR3 protein: SARSRAGIPDTQY
V gene: TRBV20-1
CDR3 length: 13

CDR3 protein: SARLSRESPYTQY
V gene: TRBV20-1
CDR3 length: 13

CDR3 protein: ASSVYIDYDEQF
V gene: TRBV7-2
CDR3 length: 12

CDR3 protein: SAVTGTGVMNTEAF
V gene: TRBV20-1
CDR3 length: 14

CDR3 protein: ASNQDRDTGELF
V gene: TRBV7-9
CDR3 length: 12

CDR3 protein: ASSLEVRSGNTIY
V gene: TRBV7-2
CDR3 length: 13

CDR3 protein: SARVRAGGPLY
V gene: TRBV20-1
CDR3 length: 11

CDR3 protein: ASSQVFGGSTDTQY
V gene: TRBV4-2
CDR3 length: 14

CDR3 protein: ASSAKVGAF
V gene: TRBV2
CDR3 length: 9

CDR3 protein: ASSRDETQY
V gene: TRBV14
CDR3 length: 9

CDR3 protein: AISPINFAEAF
V gene: TRBV10-3
CDR3 length: 11

CDR3 protein: ASSQGIQRREGETQY
V gene: TRBV4-3
CDR3 length: 15

CDR3 protein: ASSLASDRTDTQY
V gene: TRBV7-2
CDR3 length: 13

CDR3 protein: ASSQGSPQTFSEAF
V gene: TRBV4-1
CDR3 length: 14

CDR3 protein: SARGLTHEKLF
V gene: TRBV20-1
CDR3 length: 11

CDR3 protein: ASSPPLIGDEQF
V gene: TRBV7-9
CDR3 length: 12

CDR3 protein: SARDPIRDTQY
V gene: TRBV20-1
CDR3 length: 11

CDR3 protein: ASSPENFSTDTQY
V gene: TRBV5-1
CDR3 length: 13

CDR3 protein: ASSQTATASANYGYT
V gene: TRBV4-1
CDR3 length: 15

CDR3 protein: ASSVGANYEQY
V gene: TRBV27
CDR3 length: 11

CDR3 protein: ASSLTDMNTEAF
V gene: TRBV5-1
CDR3 length: 12

CDR3 protein: ASSLDGRLDEQY
V gene: TRBV7-2
CDR3 length: 12

CDR3 protein: ASSSEDRVTYEQY
V gene: TRBV5-6
CDR3 length: 13

CDR3 protein: ASSYALNEQY
V gene: TRBV6-6
CDR3 length: 10

CDR3 protein: ATSDPLVDTQY
V gene: TRBV24-1
CDR3 length: 11

CDR3 protein: ASLRTSGANMLETQY
V gene: TRBV7-2
CDR3 length: 15

CDR3 protein: ATSPQGSAYNEQF
V gene: TRBV15
CDR3 length: 13

CDR3 protein: ASSLEVLAGAPHNEQF
V gene: TRBV7-2
CDR3 length: 16

CDR3 protein: SARVAGYNEQF
V gene: TRBV20-1
CDR3 length: 11

CDR3 protein: SALAGTINEQF
V gene: TRBV20-1
CDR3 length: 11

CDR3 protein: ASSPLTKGYNEQF
V gene: TRBV6-2/TRBV6-3
CDR3 length: 13

CDR3 protein: ASTPGQGFLGYT
V gene: TRBV7-2
CDR3 length: 12

CDR3 protein: ASSAIRGPGANVLT
V gene: TRBV25-1
CDR3 length: 14

CDR3 protein: ASSEGSGGASYEQY
V gene: TRBV6-1
CDR3 length: 14

CDR3 protein: ATALAGSSDTQY
V gene: TRBV10-3
CDR3 length: 12

CDR3 protein: ASSGQGRGTGELF
V gene: TRBV7-9
CDR3 length: 13

CDR3 protein: ASSQEASGGRTDTQY
V gene: TRBV4-1
CDR3 length: 15

CDR3 protein: ASSLRSGRNYGYT
V gene: TRBV12-3/TRBV12-4
CDR3 length: 13

CDR3 protein: ATSGKPSEVGETQY
V gene: TRBV24-1
CDR3 length: 14

CDR3 protein: ASSEGGGKERNGYT
V gene: TRBV25-1
CDR3 length: 14

CDR3 protein: ASSADDRGQY
V gene: TRBV25-1
CDR3 length: 10

CDR3 protein: ASSATGTSKDYT
V gene: TRBV7-9
CDR3 length: 12